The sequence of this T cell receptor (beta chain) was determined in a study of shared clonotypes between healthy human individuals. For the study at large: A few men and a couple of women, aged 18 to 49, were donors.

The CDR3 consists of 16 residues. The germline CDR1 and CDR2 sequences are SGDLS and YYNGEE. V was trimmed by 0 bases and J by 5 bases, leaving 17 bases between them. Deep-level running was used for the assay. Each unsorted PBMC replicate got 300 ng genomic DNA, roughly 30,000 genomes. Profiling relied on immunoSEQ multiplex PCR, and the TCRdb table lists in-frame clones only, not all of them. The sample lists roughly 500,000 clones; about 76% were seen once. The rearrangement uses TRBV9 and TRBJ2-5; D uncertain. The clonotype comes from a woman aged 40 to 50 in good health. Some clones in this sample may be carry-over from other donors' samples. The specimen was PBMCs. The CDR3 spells CASSVGRVKVGETQYF. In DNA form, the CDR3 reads TGTGCCAGCAGCGTAGGACGGGTCAAAGTAGGGGAGACCCAGTACTTC.